Shown below are 2 T cell receptor beta chains from a single sample sequenced in a study of cytomegalovirus exposure and HLA in healthy donors. Primers included in the PCR were 60 Vbeta and 13 Jbeta primers. Measured with immunoSEQ multiplex PCR; TCRdb has only the in-frame clones, and not every one. The sample shows roughly 130,000 clones, around 77% of them seen only once. Sequencing was performed on PBMCs. These TCRs come from a man aged 30 to 45 in good health and CMV-seronegative.

This chain joins TRBV6-5 and TRBJ1-3, with 7 bases matching TRBD1. Unmatched junction bases numbered 4, after V lost 5 bases and J lost 0 bases. The CDR3 is made up of 15 amino acids. The V gene's germline CDR1 is MNHEY and CDR2 SVGAGI. The CDR3 DNA sequence: TGTGCCAGCAGTAAGACAGGGCGCTCTGGAAACACCATATATTTT. This encodes CASSKTGRSGNTIYF.

Only a few counts were recorded for this clone. V and J are TRBV4-3 and TRBJ1-2; maybe TRBD1 (5 bases). Germline V lookup: CDR1 LGHNA, CDR2 YSLEER. CDR3 length: 15 residues. V was pared by 0 bases and J by 8 bases, with 16 bases between. The CDR3 reads CASSQDPTWGEGYTF. The CDR3, as DNA: TGCGCCAGCAGCCAAGACCCTACTTGGGGGGAGGGCTACACCTTC.